A selection of T cell receptor beta chains follows, all from one sample in a study of shared clonotypes between healthy human individuals. TCRdb's copy holds only in-frame clones and misses some; the assay was immunoSEQ multiplex PCR. In the table there are more than 600,000 clones, 92% of which are singletons. The sample was naive CD8+ T cells sorted from blood. These receptors were taken from a man in his thirties or forties in good health. Both conserved end residues are part of each CDR3. Fields, in order: clone size, J gene, V gene, D gene, CDR3 length, CDR3 DNA, CDR3 protein. A D gene is named only where the DNA matches it firmly. A row's size may be missing; if present it is once, few, many or a size class.

NA | TRBJ2-1 | TRBV5-1 | NA | 16 | TGCGCCAGCAGCTTGGAACCCAGCCCGGTGGCCCGTAGGCAGTTCTTC | CASSLEPSPVARRQFF
NA | TRBJ2-7 | TRBV7-9 | NA | 16 | TGTGCCAGCAGCGGAGGAGGAGGGGGCCTGTACTACGAGCAGTACTTC | CASSGGGGGLYYEQYF
NA | TRBJ2-3 | TRBV2 | TRBD1 | 12 | TGTGCCACCCAGACAGGGCAAGATACGCAGTATTTT | CATQTGQDTQYF
NA | TRBJ2-7 | TRBV7-9 | NA | 12 | TGTGCCAGCAGCGCCGGGACGGTCGAGCAGTACTTC | CASSAGTVEQYF
once | TRBJ2-7 | TRBV28 | TRBD2 | 15 | TGTGCCAGCAGTTCGGAGACTAGCGGGAGTCCCGAGCAGTACTTC | CASSSETSGSPEQYF
once | TRBJ2-3 | TRBV2 | TRBD1 | 13 | TGTGCCCGCCCCGGGACAGGGACAGATACGCAGTATTTT | CARPGTGTDTQYF
NA | TRBJ2-1 | TRBV7-3 | NA | 15 | TGTGCCAGCAGCCCCGGCGGAACCCCCTACAATGAGCAGTTCTTC | CASSPGGTPYNEQFF
NA | TRBJ2-3 | TRBV10-3 | TRBD2 | 14 | TGTGCCGTTGCCTGGCGGGAGGACACAGATACGCAGTATTTT | CAVAWREDTDTQYF
NA | TRBJ2-1 | TRBV11-2 | NA | 15 | TGTGCCAGCAGCTTATGGCCTAGCGTAGGCAATGAGCAGTTCTTC | CASSLWPSVGNEQFF
few | TRBJ2-7 | TRBV7-9 | TRBD1 | 14 | TGTGCCAGCAGCTTTTGGGACAGGTACTACGAGCAGTACTTC | CASSFWDRYYEQYF